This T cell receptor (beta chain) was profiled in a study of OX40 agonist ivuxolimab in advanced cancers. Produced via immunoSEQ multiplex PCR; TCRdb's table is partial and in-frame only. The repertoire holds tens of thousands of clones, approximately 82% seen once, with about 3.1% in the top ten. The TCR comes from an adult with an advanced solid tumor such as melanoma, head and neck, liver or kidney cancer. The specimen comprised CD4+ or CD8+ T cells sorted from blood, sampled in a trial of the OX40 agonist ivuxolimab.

CDR3 sequence reads: CASSSTGIGSSPLHF. DNA for the CDR3: TGTGCCAGCAGCTCGACAGGGATAGGTAGCTCACCCCTCCACTTT. The V gene is TRBV7-3, the J gene TRBJ1-6; TRBD1 matches at 7 bases. V gave up 4 bases and J gave up 10 bases; unmatched junction bases: 10. The CDR3 runs to 15 residues. CDR1 and CDR2 (germline): SGHTA, FQGTGA.